This T cell receptor (beta chain) comes out of a study of shared clonotypes between healthy human individuals. Some clones are missing from TCRdb's copy, which holds only in-frame ones; the method was immunoSEQ multiplex PCR. The table includes over a million clones, 75% to 85% detected once. The CDR3 consists of 15 residues. Per the germline V gene, CDR1 is SGHNT and CDR2 is YYREEE (reference sequence). The V and J ends lost 0 bases and 1 base respectively, with 7 bases between them. V and J are TRBV5-4 and TRBJ2-2; D uncertain. The sequence was obtained from a young man in good health. Some clones in this sample may be carry-over from other donors' samples. Source material: memory CD4+ T cells from PBMCs. Indicated subset: CD45RA-negative fraction. Here the CDR3 reads CASSLVGLNTGELFF. The CDR3 bases are TGTGCCAGCAGCTTGGTCGGCTTGAACACCGGGGAGCTGTTTTTT.